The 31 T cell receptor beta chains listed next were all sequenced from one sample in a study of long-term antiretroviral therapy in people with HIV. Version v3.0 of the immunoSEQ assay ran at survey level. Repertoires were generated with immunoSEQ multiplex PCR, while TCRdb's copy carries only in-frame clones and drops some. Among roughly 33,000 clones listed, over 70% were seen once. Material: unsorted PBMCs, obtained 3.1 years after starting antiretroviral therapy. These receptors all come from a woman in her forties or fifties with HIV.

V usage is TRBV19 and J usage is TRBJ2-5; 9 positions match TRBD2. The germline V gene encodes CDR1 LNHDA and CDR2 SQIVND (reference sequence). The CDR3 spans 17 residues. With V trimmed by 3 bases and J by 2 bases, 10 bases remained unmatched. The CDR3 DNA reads TGTGCCAGTAGTATTACTGGTAGCGGGGGTGGACAAGAGACCCAGTACTTC. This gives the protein CASSITGSGGGQETQYF.

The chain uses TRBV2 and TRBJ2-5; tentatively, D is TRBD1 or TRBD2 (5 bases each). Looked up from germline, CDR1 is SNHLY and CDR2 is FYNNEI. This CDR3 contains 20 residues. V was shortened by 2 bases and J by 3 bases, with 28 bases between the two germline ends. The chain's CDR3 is CASSEIIAGAEPRAKETQYF. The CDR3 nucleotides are TGTGCCAGCAGTGAAATTATCGCCGGGGCCGAGCCAAGGGCTAAAGAGACCCAGTACTTC.

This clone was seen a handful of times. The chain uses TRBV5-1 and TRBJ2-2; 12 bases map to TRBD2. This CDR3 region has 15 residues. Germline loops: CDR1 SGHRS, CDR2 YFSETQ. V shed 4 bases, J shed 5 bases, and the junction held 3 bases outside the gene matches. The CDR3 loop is CASSQTSGGTGELFF. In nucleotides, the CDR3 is TGCGCCAGCAGCCAGACTAGCGGGGGTACCGGGGAGCTGTTTTTT.

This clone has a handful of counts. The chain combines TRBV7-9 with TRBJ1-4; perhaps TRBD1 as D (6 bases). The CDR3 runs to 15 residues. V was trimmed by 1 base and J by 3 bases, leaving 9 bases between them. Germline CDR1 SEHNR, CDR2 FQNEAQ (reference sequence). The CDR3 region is CASSLVEGANEKLFF. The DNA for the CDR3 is TGTGCCAGCAGCTTAGTTGAGGGGGCTAATGAAAAACTGTTTTTT.

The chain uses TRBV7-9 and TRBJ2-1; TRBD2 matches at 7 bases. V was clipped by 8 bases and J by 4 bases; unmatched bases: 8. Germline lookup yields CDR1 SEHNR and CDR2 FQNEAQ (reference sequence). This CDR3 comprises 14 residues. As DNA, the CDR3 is TGTGCCAGCGACTGGGGGGGTCAATACAATGAGCAGTTCTTC. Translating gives CASDWGGQYNEQFF.

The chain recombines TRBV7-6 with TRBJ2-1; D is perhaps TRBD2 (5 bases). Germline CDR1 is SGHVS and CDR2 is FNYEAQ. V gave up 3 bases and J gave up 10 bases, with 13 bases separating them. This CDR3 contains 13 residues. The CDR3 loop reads CASSFTREGEQFF. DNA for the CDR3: TGTGCCAGCAGCTTCACCCGGGAAGGAGAGCAGTTCTTC.

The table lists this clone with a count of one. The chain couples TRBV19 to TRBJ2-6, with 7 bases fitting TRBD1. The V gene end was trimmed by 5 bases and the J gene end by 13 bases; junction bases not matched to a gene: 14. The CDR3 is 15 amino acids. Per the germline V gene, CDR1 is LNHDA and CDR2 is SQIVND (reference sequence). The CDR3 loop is CASSVQGVQQRVLTF. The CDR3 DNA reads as TGTGCCAGTAGTGTCCAGGGGGTCCAACAACGGGTCCTGACTTTC.

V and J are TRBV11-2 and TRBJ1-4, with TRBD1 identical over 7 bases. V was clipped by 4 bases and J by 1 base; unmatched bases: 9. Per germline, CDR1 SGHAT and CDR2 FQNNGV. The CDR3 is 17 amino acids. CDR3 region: CASSSRQGIQTNEKLFF. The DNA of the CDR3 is TGTGCCAGCAGCTCCAGACAGGGAATTCAAACTAATGAAAAACTGTTTTTT.

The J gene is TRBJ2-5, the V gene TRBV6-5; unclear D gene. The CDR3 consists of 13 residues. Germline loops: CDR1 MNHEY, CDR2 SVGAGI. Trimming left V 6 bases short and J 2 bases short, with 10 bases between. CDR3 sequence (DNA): TGTGCCAGCAGCCCCCGGGTACAAGAGACCCAGTACTTC. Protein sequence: CASSPRVQETQYF.

The CDR3, as DNA: TGTGCCAGCAGCTTGTCGAGGCGGGGGAAAGAGACCCAGTACTTC. This sequence encodes CASSLSRRGKETQYF. This rearrangement joins TRBV5-6 to TRBJ2-5, with TRBD2 identical over 7 bases. CDR1 is SGHDT, CDR2 YYEEEE, per germline. This CDR3 region has 15 residues. The junction had 6 bases not matched to a gene; V was cut back by 1 base and J by 3 bases.

The CDR3 reads CASSQPGGRPYNEQFF. CDR3 bases: TGCGCCAGCAGCCAGCCCGGGGGGCGCCCCTACAATGAGCAGTTCTTC. The chain links TRBV4-1 to TRBJ2-1, with a possible D match to TRBD2 (7 bases). The V gene lost 3 bases and the J gene lost 2 bases, with 14 bases spanning the gap. CDR1 and CDR2 (germline): MGHRA, YSYEKL. CDR3 size: 16 residues.

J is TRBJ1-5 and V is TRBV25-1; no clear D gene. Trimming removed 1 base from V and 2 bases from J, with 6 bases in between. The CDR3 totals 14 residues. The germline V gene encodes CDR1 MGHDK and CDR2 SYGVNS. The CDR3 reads CASSEWGGNQPQHF. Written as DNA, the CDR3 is TGTGCCAGCAGTGAATGGGGAGGCAATCAGCCCCAGCATTTT.

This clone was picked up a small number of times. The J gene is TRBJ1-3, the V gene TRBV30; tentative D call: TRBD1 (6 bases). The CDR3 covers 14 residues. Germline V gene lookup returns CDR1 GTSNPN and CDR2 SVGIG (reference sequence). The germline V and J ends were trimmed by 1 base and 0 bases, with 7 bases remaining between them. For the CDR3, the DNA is TGTGCCTGGAGTGGGGGGCTCTCTGGAAACACCATATATTTT. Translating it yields CAWSGGLSGNTIYF. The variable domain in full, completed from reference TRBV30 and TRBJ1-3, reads SQTIHQWPATLVQPVGSPLSLECTVEGTSNPNLYWYRQAAGRGLQLLFYSVGIGQISSEVPQNLSASRPQDRQFILSSKKLLLSDSGFYLCAWSGGLSGNTIYFGEGSWLTVV.

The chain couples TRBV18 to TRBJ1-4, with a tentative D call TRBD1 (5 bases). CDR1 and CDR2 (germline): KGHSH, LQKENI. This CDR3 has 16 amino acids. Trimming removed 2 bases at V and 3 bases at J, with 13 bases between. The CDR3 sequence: CASSPSIGQANEKLFF. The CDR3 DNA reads TGTGCCAGCTCACCAAGTATTGGACAAGCTAATGAAAAACTGTTTTTT.

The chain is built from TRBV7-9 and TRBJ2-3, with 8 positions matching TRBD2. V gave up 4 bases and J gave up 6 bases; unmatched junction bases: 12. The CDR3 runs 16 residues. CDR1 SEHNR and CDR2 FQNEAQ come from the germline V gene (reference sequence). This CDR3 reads CASSSAGLALSDTQYF. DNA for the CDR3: TGTGCCAGCAGCTCCGCAGGACTAGCCCTTTCGGATACGCAGTATTTT.

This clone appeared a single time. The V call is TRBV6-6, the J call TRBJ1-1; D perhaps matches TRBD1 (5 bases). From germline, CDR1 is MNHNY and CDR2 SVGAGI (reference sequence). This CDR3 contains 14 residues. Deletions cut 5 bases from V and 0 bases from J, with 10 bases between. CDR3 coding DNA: TGTGCCAGCAGTGACCCGACAGTGAACACTGAAGCTTTCTTT. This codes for CASSDPTVNTEAFF.

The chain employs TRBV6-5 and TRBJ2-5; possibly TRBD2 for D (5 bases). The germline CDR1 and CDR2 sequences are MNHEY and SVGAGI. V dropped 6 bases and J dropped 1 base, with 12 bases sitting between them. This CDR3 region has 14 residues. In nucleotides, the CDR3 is TGTGCCAGCAGACGGACTCTTTTCCAAGAGACCCAGTACTTC. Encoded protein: CASRRTLFQETQYF.

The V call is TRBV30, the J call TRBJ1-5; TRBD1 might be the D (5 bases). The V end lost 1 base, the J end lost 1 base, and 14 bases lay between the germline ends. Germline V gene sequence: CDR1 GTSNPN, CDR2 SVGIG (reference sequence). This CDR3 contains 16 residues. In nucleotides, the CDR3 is TGTGCCTGGAGTGAGGCAGGGCTTGCGAGCAATCAGCCCCAGCATTTT. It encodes CAWSEAGLASNQPQHF.

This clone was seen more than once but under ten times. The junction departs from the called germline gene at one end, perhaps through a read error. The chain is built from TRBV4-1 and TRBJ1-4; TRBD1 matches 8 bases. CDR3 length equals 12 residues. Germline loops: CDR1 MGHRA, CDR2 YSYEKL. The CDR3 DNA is TGCGCCAGCAGCTCAACCGGGACAGGTCCTATATTT. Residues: CASSSTGTGPIF.

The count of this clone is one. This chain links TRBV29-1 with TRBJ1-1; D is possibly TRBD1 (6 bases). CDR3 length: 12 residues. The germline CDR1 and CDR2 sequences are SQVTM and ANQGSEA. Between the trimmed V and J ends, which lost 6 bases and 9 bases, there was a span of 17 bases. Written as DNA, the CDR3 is TGCAGCGTCGATGGGGGGGGCAGCCAAGCTTTCTTT. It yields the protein CSVDGGGSQAFF.

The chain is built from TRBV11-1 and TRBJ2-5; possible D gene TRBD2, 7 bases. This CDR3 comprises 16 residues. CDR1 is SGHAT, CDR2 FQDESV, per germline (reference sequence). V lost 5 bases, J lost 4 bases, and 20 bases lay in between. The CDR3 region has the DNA TGTGCCAGCAGCCTCAAGGGCGGGGGCCTTCTAGAGACCCAGTACTTC. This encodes CASSLKGGGLLETQYF.

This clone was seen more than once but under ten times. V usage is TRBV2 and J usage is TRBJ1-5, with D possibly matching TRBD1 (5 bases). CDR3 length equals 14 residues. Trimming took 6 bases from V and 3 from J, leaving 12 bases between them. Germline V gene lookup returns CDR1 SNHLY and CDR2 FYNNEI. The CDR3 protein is CASRPGRFNQPQHF. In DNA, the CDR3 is TGTGCCAGCAGGCCGGGACGGTTCAATCAGCCCCAGCATTTT.

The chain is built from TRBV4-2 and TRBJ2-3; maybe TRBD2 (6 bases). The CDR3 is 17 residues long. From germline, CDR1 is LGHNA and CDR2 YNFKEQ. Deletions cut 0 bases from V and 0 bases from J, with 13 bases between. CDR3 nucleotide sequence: TGTGCCAGCAGCCAAGATCGGTCTAGCGAGAGCACAGATACGCAGTATTTT. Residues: CASSQDRSSESTDTQYF.

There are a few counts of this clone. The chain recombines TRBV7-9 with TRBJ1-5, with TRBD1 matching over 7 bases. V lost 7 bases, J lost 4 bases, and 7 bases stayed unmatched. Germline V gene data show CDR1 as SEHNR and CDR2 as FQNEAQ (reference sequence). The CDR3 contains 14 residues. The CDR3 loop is CASTPGGGNQPQHF. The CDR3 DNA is TGTGCCAGCACCCCAGGGGGGGGGAATCAGCCCCAGCATTTT. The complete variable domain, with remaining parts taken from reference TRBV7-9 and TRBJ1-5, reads DTGVSQNPRHKITKRGQNVTFRCDPISEHNRLYWYRQTLGQGPEFLTYFQNEAQLEKSRLLSDRFSAERPKGSFSTLEIQRTEQGDSAMYLCASTPGGGNQPQHFGDGTRLSIL.

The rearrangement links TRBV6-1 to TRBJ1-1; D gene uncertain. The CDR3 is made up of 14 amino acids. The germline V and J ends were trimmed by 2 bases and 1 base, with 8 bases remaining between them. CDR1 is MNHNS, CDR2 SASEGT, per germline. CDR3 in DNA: TGTGCCAGCAGTGAACAGCCCCAGAACACTGAAGCTTTCTTT. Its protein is CASSEQPQNTEAFF.

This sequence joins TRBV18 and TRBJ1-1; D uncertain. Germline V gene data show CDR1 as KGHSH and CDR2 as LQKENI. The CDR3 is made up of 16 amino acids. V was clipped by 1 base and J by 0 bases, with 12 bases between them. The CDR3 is CASSPLQTFMNTEAFF. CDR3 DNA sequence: TGTGCCAGCTCACCACTACAGACTTTCATGAACACTGAAGCTTTCTTT.

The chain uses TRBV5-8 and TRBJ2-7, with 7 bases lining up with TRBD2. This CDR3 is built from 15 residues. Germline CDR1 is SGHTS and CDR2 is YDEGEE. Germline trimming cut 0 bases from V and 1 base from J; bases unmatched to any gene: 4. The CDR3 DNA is TGTGCCAGCAGCTTGGGGCTAGCGGATTCCTACGAGCAGTACTTC. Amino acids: CASSLGLADSYEQYF.

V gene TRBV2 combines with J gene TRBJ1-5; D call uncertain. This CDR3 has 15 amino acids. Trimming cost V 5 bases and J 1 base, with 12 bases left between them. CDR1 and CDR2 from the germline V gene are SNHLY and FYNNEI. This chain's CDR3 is CASSLDGLSNQPQHF. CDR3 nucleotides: TGTGCCAGCAGTTTGGACGGACTAAGCAATCAGCCCCAGCATTTT.

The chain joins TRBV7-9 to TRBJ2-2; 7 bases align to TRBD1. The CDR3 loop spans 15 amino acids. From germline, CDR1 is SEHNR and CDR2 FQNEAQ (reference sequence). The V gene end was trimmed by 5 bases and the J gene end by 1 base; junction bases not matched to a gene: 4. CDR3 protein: CASSLGTVNTGELFF. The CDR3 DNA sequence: TGTGCCAGCAGCCTTGGGACAGTGAACACCGGGGAGCTGTTTTTT. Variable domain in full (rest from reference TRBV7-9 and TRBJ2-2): DTGVSQNPRHKITKRGQNVTFRCDPISEHNRLYWYRQTLGQGPEFLTYFQNEAQLEKSRLLSDRFSAERPKGSFSTLEIQRTEQGDSAMYLCASSLGTVNTGELFFGEGSRLTVL.

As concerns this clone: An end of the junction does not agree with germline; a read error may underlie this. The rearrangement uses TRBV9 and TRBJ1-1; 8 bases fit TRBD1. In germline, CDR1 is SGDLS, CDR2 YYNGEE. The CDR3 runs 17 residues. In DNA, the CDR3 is TGTACCAGCAGCTCCTCCGGGGTCGACAGGGGGAACACTGAAGCTTTCTTT. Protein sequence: CTSSSSGVDRGNTEAFF. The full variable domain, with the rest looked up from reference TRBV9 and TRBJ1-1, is DSGVTQTPKHLITATGQRVTLRCSPRSGDLSVYWYQQSLDQGLQFLIQYYNGEERAKGNILERFSAQQFPDLHSELNLSSLELGDSALYFCTSSSSGVDRGNTEAFFGQGTRLTVV.

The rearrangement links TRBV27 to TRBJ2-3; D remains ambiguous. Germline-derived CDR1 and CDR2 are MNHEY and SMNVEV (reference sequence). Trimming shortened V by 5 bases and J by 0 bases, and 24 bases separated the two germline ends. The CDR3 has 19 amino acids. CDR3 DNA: TGTGCCAGCAGTACCCGACACGCCCTTATCCCTTCTAGCACAGATACGCAGTATTTT. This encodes CASSTRHALIPSSTDTQYF.